Presented here are 21 T cell receptor beta chains from one specimen sequenced in a study of blood T cell repertoires in COVID-19. The table came from immunoSEQ multiplex PCR; TCRdb's copy has only in-frame clones and leaves some out. The sample consists of some 100,000 clones, 85% to 90% of them appearing once. The sequenced sample was peripheral blood. The receptors derive from a man over 45 with COVID-19, enrolled during active disease.

The chain couples TRBV30 to TRBJ2-7; D perhaps matches TRBD2 (6 bases). Germline V gene data show CDR1 as GTSNPN and CDR2 as SVGIG (reference sequence). The CDR3 spans 14 residues. V was cut by 1 base and J by 2 bases, with 12 bases left in between. CDR3 coding DNA: TGTGCCTGGAGTGGAGGGCGGGGAGCCTACGAGCAGTACTTC. Translating it yields CAWSGGRGAYEQYF.

This clone has just one count. V and J are TRBV14 and TRBJ2-1, with 8 bases that match TRBD2. The trim removed 4 bases at V and 8 bases at J, leaving 10 bases unmatched. The CDR3 runs 15 residues. Looked up from germline, CDR1 is SGHDN and CDR2 is FVKESK. The DNA for the CDR3 is TGTGCCAGCAGCCGCGCATTGGGACTAGGAGATGAGCAGTTCTTC. Protein product: CASSRALGLGDEQFF.

This clone was recorded once. This chain joins TRBV5-1 and TRBJ2-7; TRBD2 matches 13 bases. The CDR3 is made up of 15 amino acids. V dropped 1 base and J dropped 7; count of bases not matched to a gene: 5. The V gene's germline CDR1 is SGHRS and CDR2 YFSETQ. For the CDR3, the DNA is TGCGCCAGCAGCTTGACTAGCGGGGGGGCCTCGGAGCAGTACTTC. As protein: CASSLTSGGASEQYF. The full variable domain, with the rest looked up from reference TRBV5-1 and TRBJ2-7, is KAGVTQTPRYLIKTRGQQVTLSCSPISGHRSVSWYQQTPGQGLQFLFEYFSETQRNKGNFPGRFSGRQFSNSRSEMNVSTLELGDSALYLCASSLTSGGASEQYFGPGTRLTVT.

Turning to this clone: The sample contains more than one DNA sequence encoding this CDR3. This chain joins TRBV20-1 and TRBJ1-2; 10 positions match TRBD1. This CDR3 comprises 14 residues. Germline V gives CDR1 DFQATT, CDR2 SNEGSKA (reference sequence). V lost 3 bases, J lost 2 bases, and 3 bases stayed unmatched. DNA for the CDR3: TGCAGTGCTAGTCCGGGACAGGGGAACTATGGCTACACCTTC. Protein product: CSASPGQGNYGYTF.

CDR3 nucleotides: TGTGCCAGCAGCTATGACAGGGGGAACACCGGGGAGCTGTTTTTT. Protein product: CASSYDRGNTGELFF. The chain uses TRBV6-5 and TRBJ2-2; 8 bases agree with TRBD1. Per germline, CDR1 MNHEY and CDR2 SVGAGI. The CDR3 loop spans 15 amino acids. V shed 6 bases, J shed 1 base, and the junction held 4 bases outside the gene matches.

The chain uses TRBV11-1 and TRBJ2-7, with 9 bases lining up with TRBD2. Germline V gene sequence: CDR1 SGHAT, CDR2 FQDESV (reference sequence). V lost 5 bases, J lost 1 base, and 3 bases stayed unmatched. The CDR3 covers 14 residues. The DNA of the CDR3 is TGTGCCAGCAGCCGCGGGGGGGCATCCTACGAGCAGTACTTC. It is translated as CASSRGGASYEQYF.

The rearrangement links TRBV19 to TRBJ1-5; no clear D gene. This CDR3 spans 12 amino acids. The germline V gene has CDR1 LNHDA and CDR2 SQIVND (reference sequence). V lost 0 bases, J lost 6 bases, and 3 bases lay in between. Written as DNA, the CDR3 is TGTGCCAGTAGTATAGAAGCTCAGCCCCAGCATTTT. It is translated as CASSIEAQPQHF.

The chain has TRBV3-1 (or the pseudogene TRBV3-2) and TRBJ2-6; tentatively, D is TRBD2 (5 bases). The CDR3 sequence is 18 residues long. Germline CDR1 LGHDT, CDR2 YNNKEL (reference sequence). V lost 4 bases and J lost 0, with 16 bases in between. The CDR3: CASSLTGLKSSGANVLTF. CDR3 nucleotides: TGTGCCAGCAGCCTTACTGGACTGAAAAGCTCTGGGGCCAACGTCCTGACTTTC.

This chain joins TRBV7-2 and TRBJ1-2, with 8 bases fitting TRBD1. V lost 1 base and J lost 8; bases outside the gene matches: 18. The CDR3 is made up of 18 amino acids. Germline V CDR1 and CDR2: SGHTA, FQGNSA. CDR3: CASSLGATGVPPDLGYTF. CDR3 nucleotide sequence: TGTGCCAGCAGCTTAGGGGCGACAGGGGTTCCCCCTGATCTCGGCTACACCTTC.

This clone was found a few times. The chain links TRBV29-1 to TRBJ1-2; TRBD1 matches at 7 bases. The V gene end was trimmed by 8 bases and the J gene end by 2 bases; junction bases not matched to a gene: 8. Germline CDR1 is SQVTM and CDR2 is ANQGSEA. The CDR3 has 13 amino acids. In DNA, the CDR3 is TGCAGCACGGCACCGGGACAGAACTATGGCTACACCTTC. Translation gives CSTAPGQNYGYTF. The variable domain in full, completed from reference TRBV29-1 and TRBJ1-2, reads SAVISQKPSRDICQRGTSLTIQCQVDSQVTMMFWYRQQPGQSLTLIATANQGSEATYESGFVIDKFPISRPNLTFSTLTVSNMSPEDSSIYLCSTAPGQNYGYTFGSGTRLTVV.

This sequence joins TRBV12-2 and TRBJ1-1; no check of the table's D call, TRBD1, against the DNA was made. TRBV12-2 is designated a pseudogene. This CDR3 contains 17 residues. The CDR3: CASRLGRGRGLNTEAFF. CDR3 in DNA: TGTGCAAGTCGCTTAGGCAGGGGCAGGGGGCTAAACACTGAAGCTTTCTTT.

This rearrangement joins TRBV7-9 to TRBJ1-4, with TRBD1 matching over 11 bases. The V segment lost 4 bases and the J segment 3 bases; nucleotides outside the gene matches: 10. CDR3 length equals 18 residues. Germline V gene lookup returns CDR1 SEHNR and CDR2 FQNEAQ (reference sequence). In DNA form, the CDR3 reads TGTGCCAGCAGCTCAGATCCGGGACAGGGGGGACCTAATGAAAAACTGTTTTTT. Protein: CASSSDPGQGGPNEKLFF.

This clone was counted only a few times. The V gene is TRBV2, the J gene TRBJ2-3; 7 nucleotides line up with TRBD1. The germline V gene encodes CDR1 SNHLY and CDR2 FYNNEI. The CDR3 is made up of 15 amino acids. Trimming removed 7 bases from V and 0 bases from J; junction bases left unmatched: 7. CDR3 protein: CASISGQFSTDTQYF. In nucleotides, the CDR3 is TGTGCCAGCATTTCGGGACAGTTTAGCACAGATACGCAGTATTTT.

The chain combines TRBV7-3 with TRBJ2-3; 9 nucleotides agree with TRBD2. The germline gives CDR1 SGHTA, CDR2 FQGTGA. The CDR3 spans 14 residues. J was trimmed by 5 bases and V by 5 bases; bases with no gene match: 5. The CDR3 nucleotides are TGTGCCAGCAGCCGCGGGACTAGCCTAGATACGCAGTATTTT. Translated, it gives CASSRGTSLDTQYF.

About this clone itself: Mismatch with germline at one junction end may stem from a read error. The chain employs TRBV5-4 and TRBJ2-7; 9 positions match TRBD1. Per germline, CDR1 SGHNT and CDR2 YYREEE (reference sequence). This CDR3 spans 16 amino acids. The CDR3 loop is CASSFSTGGLSFSGGF. DNA of the CDR3: TGTGCCAGCAGCTTCTCCACAGGGGGCCTGTCATTCTCCGGTGGGTTC.

This chain uses TRBV4-3 with TRBJ2-2, with 11 bases that match TRBD2. Looked up from germline, CDR1 is LGHNA and CDR2 is YSLEER. CDR3 size: 15 residues. V lost 3 bases and J lost 5; bases outside the gene matches: 2. CDR3 amino acids: CASSHGLAGTGELFF. The CDR3 DNA follows: TGCGCCAGCAGCCATGGACTAGCGGGTACCGGGGAGCTGTTTTTT.

DNA of the CDR3: TGTGCCAGCAGCCCTAGAGGCACCGGGGAGCTGTTTTTT. It yields the protein CASSPRGTGELFF. The chain has TRBV7-8 and TRBJ2-2, with no clear D. The germline V gene has CDR1 SGHVS and CDR2 FQNEAQ. Trimming stripped 5 bases from V and 4 bases from J, with 8 bases between. The CDR3 is 13 residues long. The full variable domain, completed using reference TRBV7-8 and TRBJ2-2, is GAGVSQSPRYKVAKRGQDVALRCDPISGHVSLFWYQQALGQGPEFLTYFQNEAQLDKSGLPSDRFFAERPEGSVSTLKIQRTQQEDSAVYLCASSPRGTGELFFGEGSRLTVL.

V gene TRBV7-2 combines with J gene TRBJ2-5; tentative D call: TRBD2 (6 bases). The V end was cut by 3 bases, the J end by 5 bases, with 19 bases between. Germline CDR1 is SGHTA and CDR2 is FQGNSA. This CDR3 region has 16 residues. The CDR3 reads CASSLEGYGGQETQYF. As DNA, the CDR3 is TGTGCCAGCAGCTTGGAGGGGTACGGAGGTCAGGAGACCCAGTACTTC.

This clone came up once. The chain is built from TRBV14 and TRBJ2-3; no clear D gene. V was cut by 2 bases and J by 3 bases, with 3 bases left in between. This CDR3 has 12 residues. CDR1 SGHDN and CDR2 FVKESK come from the germline V gene. The CDR3 region is CASSQQTDTQYF. CDR3 nucleotides: TGTGCCAGCAGCCAACAAACAGATACGCAGTATTTT.

The CDR3 coding sequence is TGTGCCAGCAGCCAGCCCGGGAGGGGGAAAGATACGCAGTATTTT. Translation gives CASSQPGRGKDTQYF. V is TRBV3-1 (or the pseudogene TRBV3-2) and J is TRBJ2-3; TRBD2 agrees at 8 bases. The CDR3 contains 15 residues. Germline V gene lookup returns CDR1 LGHDT and CDR2 YNNKEL (reference sequence). V shed 3 bases, J shed 5 bases, and the junction held 7 bases outside the gene matches.

The CDR3 DNA reads TGCGCCAGCAGCTTGGGCGGGGATGGCTATGGCTACACCTTC. It is translated as CASSLGGDGYGYTF. The chain employs TRBV5-1 and TRBJ1-2; D ambiguous. CDR1 is SGHRS, CDR2 YFSETQ, per germline. The V gene lost 0 bases and the J gene lost 4 bases, with 10 bases spanning the gap. The CDR3 totals 14 residues.